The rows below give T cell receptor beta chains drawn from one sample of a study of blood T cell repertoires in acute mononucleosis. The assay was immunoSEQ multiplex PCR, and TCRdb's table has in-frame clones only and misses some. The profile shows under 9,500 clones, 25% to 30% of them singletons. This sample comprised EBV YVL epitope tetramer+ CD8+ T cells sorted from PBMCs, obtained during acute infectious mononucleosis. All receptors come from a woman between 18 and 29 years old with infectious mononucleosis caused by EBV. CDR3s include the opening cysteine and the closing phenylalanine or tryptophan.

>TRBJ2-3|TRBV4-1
CASSPLNGHSTQYF
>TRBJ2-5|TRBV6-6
CASSSLTGSGETQYF
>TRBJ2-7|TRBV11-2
CASLVLATPSYEQYF
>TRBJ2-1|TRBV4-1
CASSQLSGEYNEQFF
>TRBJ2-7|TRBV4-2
CASSRWTSGRTYEQYF
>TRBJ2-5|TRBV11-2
CASSLVGGGPQYF
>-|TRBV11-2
CASRKTSSGSYEQYF
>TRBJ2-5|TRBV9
CASSPTDSQETQYF
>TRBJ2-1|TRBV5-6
CASSQVTSSYNEQFF
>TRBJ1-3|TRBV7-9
CASSIGQGSGNTIYF
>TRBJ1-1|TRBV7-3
CASSLQGQGEAFF
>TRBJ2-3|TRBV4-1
CASSPGTHTDTQYF
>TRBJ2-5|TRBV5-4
CASNFNAGDQETQYF
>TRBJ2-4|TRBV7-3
CASSWAGAKNIQYF
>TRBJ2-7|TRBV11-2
CASSPGVGEGYEQYF
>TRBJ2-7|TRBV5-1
CASSLAGSNEQYF
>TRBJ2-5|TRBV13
CASSLSASGRAPAQYF
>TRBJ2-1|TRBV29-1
CRGGQGEDNEQFF
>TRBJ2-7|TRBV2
CASSLDPGTGRHEQYF
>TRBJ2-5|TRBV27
CASTLAGSGEQYF
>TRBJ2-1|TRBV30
CAWSLAPSYNEQFF
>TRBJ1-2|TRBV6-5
CASSLVAGDYGYTF
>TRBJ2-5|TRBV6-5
CASRQLTRSGRPNF
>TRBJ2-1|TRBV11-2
CASSSYRTIYNEQFF
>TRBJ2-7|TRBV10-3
CASSIFRDRPTYEQYF
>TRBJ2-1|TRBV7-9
CASSATAAGDDEQFF
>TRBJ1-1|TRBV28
CASSPGPRGNTEAFF
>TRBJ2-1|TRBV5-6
CASSLLHSNEQFF
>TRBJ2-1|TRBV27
CASGVYNEQFF
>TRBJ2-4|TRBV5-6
CASSWAGAKNIQYF
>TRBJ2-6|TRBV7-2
CASSSTVLSGANVLTF
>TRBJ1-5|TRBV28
CASSEGRGWQPQHF
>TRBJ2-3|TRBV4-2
CASSLTSGSGDTQYF
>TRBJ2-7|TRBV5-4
CASSQKGGRSWRYEQYF
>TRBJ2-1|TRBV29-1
CSVGQALFFEQFF
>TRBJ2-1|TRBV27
CASKGIGQYNEQFF
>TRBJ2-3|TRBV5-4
CASSLTGPGADTQYF
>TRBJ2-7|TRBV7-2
CASSQDPLVTYEQYF
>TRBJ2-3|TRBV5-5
CASSLLGAASTDTQYF
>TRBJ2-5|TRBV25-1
CASMRELAGQETQYF
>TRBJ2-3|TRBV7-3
CASSSSQGDTQYF
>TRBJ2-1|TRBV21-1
CASTKMGREENNEQFF
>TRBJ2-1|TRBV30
CASSPALPESPYNEQFF
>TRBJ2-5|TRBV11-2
CASSDFETQYF
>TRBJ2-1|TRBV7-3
CASSLRFYNEQFF
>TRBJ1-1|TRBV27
CASSYSGQGYTEAFF
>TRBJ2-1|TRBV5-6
CASSPGQGIYNEQFF
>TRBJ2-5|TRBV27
CASSLLAGSQETQYF
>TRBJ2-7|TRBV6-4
CASSETWIYEQYF
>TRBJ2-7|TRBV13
CASSQGVEQYF
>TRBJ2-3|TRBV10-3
CASSVIDTQYF
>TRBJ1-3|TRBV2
CASSAPGGTFNSGNTIYF